This entry is about one T cell receptor beta chain. What it binds is unknown. V lost 4 bases, J lost 2 bases, and 9 bases lay in between. Germline V gene lookup returns CDR1 SGHTA and CDR2 FQGNSA. CDR3 length equals 14 residues. This record comes from a study of OX40 agonist ivuxolimab in advanced cancers. Study as a whole: Head and neck, renal cell, melanoma or hepatocellular carcinoma were the cancers that dose-escalation patients had. Study-wide results and caveats: Which antigen the expanded peripheral T cells recognized is unknown. Averaging showed that CD8+ T cells had more expanded clones than CD4+ did. In the 0.1 to 3.0 mg/kg range, CD4+ and CD8+ blood T cells had expanded clonally by week 6.

Using immunoSEQ multiplex PCR, the repertoire was profiled, and TCRdb retains in-frame clones only, with some absent. The sample lists fewer than 90,000 clones; more than 85% were seen once. The sequence was obtained from an adult with an advanced solid tumor such as melanoma, head and neck, liver or kidney cancer. Sequenced here: CD4+ or CD8+ T cells sorted from blood, sampled in a trial of the OX40 agonist ivuxolimab. This chain links TRBV7-2 with TRBJ1-5; D gene unclear. The CDR3 DNA follows: TGTGCCAGCAGCTCCCGGTTCGGCAATCAGCCCCAGCATTTT. Translating gives CASSSRFGNQPQHF. Together with reference TRBV7-2 and TRBJ1-5, the CDR3 gives the full variable domain: GAGVSQSPSNKVTEKGKDVELRCDPISGHTALYWYRQSLGQGLEFLIYFQGNSAPDKSGLPSDRFSAERTGGSVSTLTIQRTQQEDSAVYLCASSSRFGNQPQHFGDGTRLSIL.